This is a list of T cell receptor beta chains from one sample in a study of T-cell memory formation after mild COVID-19. MiXCR was run by TCRdb on the 5' RACE reads, yielding one entry per CDR3 protein. The sample contains about 240,000 distinct CDR3 sequences, around a tenth of which appear only once. The specimen was PBMCs or a T cell subset sorted from them (not recorded which). Every receptor here comes from a man between 18 and 29 years old who had mild COVID-19 (a few samples of this study predate the infection). Cell type and time point are not known. CDR3s include the opening cysteine and the closing phenylalanine or tryptophan. D genes are given only for firm matches. Size is stated for part of the rows, as once, few or many counts, or as a class when the clone is expanded.

V gene	D gene	J gene	clone size	CDR3 DNA	CDR3 protein
TRBV25-1	NA	TRBJ1-1	NA	TGTGCCAGCAGTCCCTGGGCGGTGAACACTGAAGCTTTCTTT	CASSPWAVNTEAFF
TRBV3-1	NA	TRBJ2-3	NA	TGTGCCAGCAGCCCCCCTCCCGGGGTTGGCTCAGATACGCAGTATTTT	CASSPPPGVGSDTQYF
TRBV7-9	NA	TRBJ1-2	few	TGTGCCAGCAGGACAGCGGCTGATGGCTACACCTTC	CASRTAADGYTF
TRBV20-1	TRBD1	TRBJ2-3	NA	TGCAGTGCCCCGACAGGGGGCGCAGATACGCAGTATTTT	CSAPTGGADTQYF
TRBV7-9	TRBD1	TRBJ1-6	few	TGTGCCAGCAGCTTAGCTCGACAGGGCAGCTCACCCCTCCACTTT	CASSLARQGSSPLHF
TRBV5-1	TRBD2	TRBJ2-2	many	TGCGCCAGCAGCTTTAGACTAGCGGCGAGCACCGGGGAGCTGTTTTTT	CASSFRLAASTGELFF
TRBV12-3/TRBV12-4	NA	TRBJ1-1	NA	TGTGCCAGCAGTTTGGCAGGGGTGAACACTGAAGCTTTCTTT	CASSLAGVNTEAFF
TRBV4-2	TRBD2	TRBJ2-3	NA	TGTGCCAGCAGCCAAGAGTCCTGGGCGGGGGGTCGCACAGATACGCAGTATTTT	CASSQESWAGGRTDTQYF
TRBV30	TRBD1	TRBJ2-7	once	TGTGCCTGGAGTGACCCCGGAGGGACAGGGTACTCCTACGAGCAGTACTTC	CAWSDPGGTGYSYEQYF
TRBV6-2/TRBV6-3	TRBD1	TRBJ1-1	NA	TGTGCCAGCAGTAGCGCCGGGACAGGGGAGAACACTGAAGCTTTCTTT	CASSSAGTGENTEAFF
TRBV4-2	NA	TRBJ1-4	few	TGTGCCAGCAGCCAAGATGGGACCCGGGTCCAGGAGGGGGAAAAACTGTTTTTT	CASSQDGTRVQEGEKLFF
TRBV7-9	NA	TRBJ1-2	NA	TGTGCCAGCAGCTTAGAGGGGGGACTAGGCTACACCTTC	CASSLEGGLGYTF
TRBV12-3/TRBV12-4	NA	TRBJ1-2	few	TGTGCCAGCAGTCCGAGGAGGGGAGGTCAGCGCTATGGCTACACCTTC	CASSPRRGGQRYGYTF
TRBV29-1	NA	TRBJ2-7	few	TGCAGCGTTGGACAGCCCTACGAGCAGTACTTC	CSVGQPYEQYF
TRBV5-5	NA	TRBJ2-2	NA	TGTGCCAGCAGCTTGGGCCCCGGCGACACCGGGGAGCTGTTTTTT	CASSLGPGDTGELFF
TRBV12-5	NA	TRBJ2-2	few	TGTGCTAGTGGTGCAGGGGTGGCCGGGGAGCTGTTTTTT	CASGAGVAGELFF
TRBV4-1	TRBD2	TRBJ2-2	NA	TGCGCCAGCAGCCAAGGGCTAGCGGGGAGCCTAGGAGGGGAGCTGTTTTTT	CASSQGLAGSLGGELFF
TRBV27	NA	TRBJ1-2	NA	TGTGCCAGCAGTTCTTATGGCAATGGCTACACCTTC	CASSSYGNGYTF
TRBV4-1	NA	TRBJ1-5	NA	TGCGCCAGCAGCCAACGCGTCAATCAGCCCCAGCATTTT	CASSQRVNQPQHF
TRBV5-5	NA	TRBJ2-5	many	TGTGCCAGCAGCTTTCGTGGGTCCCAAGAGACCCAGTACTTC	CASSFRGSQETQYF
TRBV4-1	NA	TRBJ2-7	few	TGCGCCAGCAGCCTGCTACAGGGCCTCTCCTACGAGCAGTACTTC	CASSLLQGLSYEQYF
TRBV7-2	NA	TRBJ2-7	NA	TGTGCCAGCAGCTTCCAGGGCGGGGTAACCTACGAGCAGTACTTC	CASSFQGGVTYEQYF
TRBV20-1	TRBD1	TRBJ2-5	NA	TGCAGTGCTAGAGCAGGGACAGTTCAAGAGACCCAGTACTTC	CSARAGTVQETQYF
TRBV5-4	TRBD1	TRBJ1-3	NA	TGTGCCAGCAGCTTGGCCGGGGGACAGACGCGGCACACCATATATTTT	CASSLAGGQTRHTIYF
TRBV28	TRBD2	TRBJ2-5	few	TGTGCCAGCAGCTTACTAGCGGGGTTTGAGACCCAGTACTTC	CASSLLAGFETQYF
TRBV14	NA	TRBJ2-2	NA	TGTGCCAGCAGAACCCTCTCAGGGGAGAACACCGGGGAGCTGTTTTTT	CASRTLSGENTGELFF
TRBV6-5	NA	TRBJ2-3	few	TGTGCCAGCAGTACCTCCTATACGCAGTATTTT	CASSTSYTQYF
TRBV19	NA	TRBJ2-2	NA	TGTGCCAGTAGGTGGGGATCTTCGGCATCGACCGGGGAGCTGTTTTTT	CASRWGSSASTGELFF
TRBV7-9	TRBD2	TRBJ2-5	NA	TGTGCCAGCAGCTTAGGACTAGCGGGGGGCCAAGAATCCCAGTACTTC	CASSLGLAGGQESQYF
TRBV5-1	NA	TRBJ1-1	few	TGCGCCAGCAGCCCCGGTGGGCTAACAGGGAGTACTGAAGCTTTCTTT	CASSPGGLTGSTEAFF
TRBV6-1	NA	TRBJ2-5	NA	TGTGCCAGCAGTGCCCCCAGGAGTCCGGAGACCCAGTACTTC	CASSAPRSPETQYF
TRBV6-5	NA	TRBJ1-5	NA	TGTGCCAGCAGGGACAGTCTTAGCAATCAGCCCCAGCATTTT	CASRDSLSNQPQHF
TRBV5-4	NA	TRBJ1-1	NA	TGTGCCAGCAGCTTGGCCGAGGAGGGGAACACTGAAGCTTTCTTT	CASSLAEEGNTEAFF
TRBV4-1	NA	TRBJ2-3	few	TGCGCCAGCAGCCAAGTGCCCGGTGGTGCGCAGTATTTT	CASSQVPGGAQYF
TRBV6-5	NA	TRBJ1-1	NA	TGTGCCAGCAGTTTCCAAGCCATGAACACTGAAGCTTTCTTT	CASSFQAMNTEAFF
TRBV7-9	NA	TRBJ1-5	few	TGTGCCAGCGCCATTGAGGGCAATCAGCCCCAGCATTTT	CASAIEGNQPQHF
TRBV7-2	TRBD2	TRBJ2-1	many	TGTGCCAGCAGCTTAGAGCCGGGGGGGCAATCTGAGCAGTTCTTC	CASSLEPGGQSEQFF
TRBV20-1	NA	TRBJ2-1	few	TGCAGTGCTAGTTTCGACGGCAGCTCCTACAATGAGCAGTTCTTC	CSASFDGSSYNEQFF
TRBV7-6	TRBD1	TRBJ2-2	many	TGTGCCTGCCTCCCAGTGGACAGGGAGGACACCGGGGAGCTGTTTTTT	CACLPVDREDTGELFF
TRBV5-1	NA	TRBJ2-6	NA	TGCGCCAGCAGCTTTAGGGCCGGCGGGGCCAACGTCCTGACTTTC	CASSFRAGGANVLTF
TRBV5-1	NA	TRBJ1-1	few	TGCGCCAGCCGCGTGGGGGTGAACACTGAAGCTTTCTTT	CASRVGVNTEAFF
TRBV9	TRBD1	TRBJ1-4	NA	TGTGCCAGCAGCACCGGACAGGCACAGTTTAATGAAAAACTGTTTTTT	CASSTGQAQFNEKLFF
TRBV13	NA	TRBJ2-6	few	TGTGCCAGCATCCGACGGATCTCTGGGGCCAACGTCCTGACTTTC	CASIRRISGANVLTF